One sample yielded the 20 T cell receptor beta chains listed below, sequenced in a study of shared clonotypes between healthy human individuals. Data came from immunoSEQ multiplex PCR; TCRdb stores just in-frame clones and leaves some out. The sample lists over 1.5 million clones; nearly 99% were seen once. Material for sequencing was naive CD4+ T cells sorted from blood. Described subset: CD45RA+ positively selected. Receptors were obtained from a man aged 30-40 years in good health.

This chain joins TRBV4-3 and TRBJ2-2; D may be TRBD2 (6 bases). The V and J ends lost 0 bases and 5 bases respectively, with 13 bases between them. The CDR3 is made up of 16 amino acids. Germline loops: CDR1 LGHNA, CDR2 YSLEER. The CDR3 nucleotides are TGCGCCAGCAGCCAAGATCGCGGGGCAGGGACCGGGGAGCTGTTTTTT. Residues: CASSQDRGAGTGELFF.

J is TRBJ2-7 and V is TRBV6-6; 11 bases fit TRBD1. Trimming at V came to 5 bases and at J to 2 bases, leaving 5 bases not matched to a gene. The germline CDR1 and CDR2 sequences are MNHNY and SVGAGI (reference sequence). The CDR3 contains 15 residues. The CDR3 reads CASSPPGQGAYEQYF. The CDR3 DNA reads TGTGCCAGCAGTCCCCCGGGACAGGGGGCCTACGAGCAGTACTTC.

The chain has TRBV15 and TRBJ1-5; weak D call: TRBD1 (6 bases). Germline V gene data show CDR1 as LNHNV and CDR2 as YYDKDF (reference sequence). Trimming shortened V by 1 base and J by 4 bases, and 17 bases separated the two germline ends. CDR3 size: 17 residues. Here the CDR3 DNA reads TGTGCCACCAGCAGAGTCAGGGGTGGGGTAAATAATCAGCCCCAGCATTTT. Translation: CATSRVRGGVNNQPQHF.

This clone has just one count. This chain uses TRBV19 with TRBJ1-5, with 7 bases matching TRBD1. CDR1 is LNHDA, CDR2 SQIVND, per germline (reference sequence). V lost 8 bases and J lost 6; bases outside the gene matches: 10. This CDR3 has 14 residues. The CDR3 loop reads CASGDRDIFQPQHF. The CDR3 DNA reads TGTGCCAGTGGCGACAGGGACATTTTTCAGCCCCAGCATTTT.

The rearrangement uses TRBV25-1 and TRBJ2-1; 11 nucleotides match TRBD2. The CDR3 spans 15 residues. Trimming cost V 7 bases and J 9 bases; bases outside gene matches: 11. CDR1 and CDR2 from the germline V gene are MGHDK and SYGVNS. The CDR3 protein is CASTLAGGKYGEQFF. DNA for the CDR3: TGTGCCAGCACCTTAGCGGGAGGGAAATACGGTGAGCAGTTCTTC.

This CDR3 is CASRKRYSNQPQHF. The CDR3 DNA reads TGTGCCAGCAGAAAACGATATAGCAATCAGCCCCAGCATTTT. The gene calls are TRBV6-5 and TRBJ1-5; D unresolved. This CDR3 contains 14 residues. V dropped 6 bases and J dropped 0 bases, with 9 bases sitting between them. In germline, CDR1 is MNHEY, CDR2 SVGAGI.

The chain has TRBV6-5 and TRBJ2-2; D not certain. CDR1 and CDR2 from the germline V gene are MNHEY and SVGAGI. V lost 6 bases and J lost 0, with 8 bases in between. The CDR3 contains 14 residues. CDR3: CASRAVTNTGELFF. The CDR3 bases are TGTGCCAGCAGGGCGGTAACGAACACCGGGGAGCTGTTTTTT.

The chain couples TRBV10-1 to TRBJ2-7; D is possibly TRBD1 or TRBD2 (5 bases each). Germline CDR1 is WNHNN and CDR2 is SYGVQD (reference sequence). There are 14 residues in the CDR3. Trimming cost V 4 bases and J 0 bases, with 10 bases left between them. CDR3 region: CASSARGGSYEQYF. DNA for the CDR3: TGCGCCAGCAGTGCTCGTGGGGGCTCCTACGAGCAGTACTTC.

The V call is TRBV21-1, the J call TRBJ1-1. TRBV21-1 is flagged as a pseudogene. There are 14 residues in the CDR3. The CDR3 DNA is TGTGCCAGCAAACCGCGGGGGCGGGACACTGAAGCTTTCTTT. This translates into CASKPRGRDTEAFF.

Here the CDR3 DNA reads TGTGCCAGCAGCTCATCGTATGGCTACACCTTC. Protein product: CASSSSYGYTF. V usage is TRBV11-2 and J usage is TRBJ1-2, with no clear D. V was pared by 4 bases and J by 5 bases, with 5 bases between. The CDR3 length is 11 residues. The germline CDR1 and CDR2 sequences are SGHAT and FQNNGV.

The rearrangement links TRBV6-5 to TRBJ1-1, with 11 bases fitting TRBD1. Germline loops: CDR1 MNHEY, CDR2 SVGAGI. This CDR3 has 14 residues. V gave up 7 bases and J gave up 5 bases; unmatched junction bases: 6. CDR3 DNA: TGTGCCAGCAAACCGGACAGGGGGCAAACTGAAGCTTTCTTT. Its protein product is CASKPDRGQTEAFF.

This chain links TRBV25-1 with TRBJ1-4, with D perhaps TRBD1 (6 bases). Germline-derived CDR1 and CDR2 are MGHDK and SYGVNS. There are 16 residues in the CDR3. Between the trimmed V and J ends, which lost 6 bases and 4 bases, there was a span of 18 bases. CDR3: CASRSQGGAGNEKLFF. In DNA form, the CDR3 reads TGTGCCAGCAGATCCCAAGGGGGGGCTGGTAATGAAAAACTGTTTTTT.

In regard to this clone: This specimen includes other DNA sequences encoding the same CDR3. This chain uses TRBV7-8 with TRBJ2-7; D is perhaps TRBD2 (5 bases). The CDR3 has 12 residues. The ends were cut back, 6 bases at V and 4 bases at J, with 10 bases in the middle. Germline V gene data show CDR1 as SGHVS and CDR2 as FQNEAQ. The CDR3 protein is CASSLSGYEQYF. The DNA of the CDR3 is TGTGCCAGCAGTCTTTCGGGATACGAGCAGTACTTC. The full variable domain, in which reference TRBV7-8 and TRBJ2-7 provide the parts outside the CDR3, is GAGVSQSPRYKVAKRGQDVALRCDPISGHVSLFWYQQALGQGPEFLTYFQNEAQLDKSGLPSDRFFAERPEGSVSTLKIQRTQQEDSAVYLCASSLSGYEQYFGPGTRLTVT.

The rearrangement links TRBV5-1 to TRBJ2-7; D unresolved. CDR1 and CDR2 (germline): SGHRS, YFSETQ. CDR3 length equals 15 residues. Trimming stripped 4 bases from V and 0 bases from J, with 14 bases between. CDR3 in DNA: TGCGCCAGCAGCCCGCGCCCCGGGCCCTCCTACGAGCAGTACTTC. Amino acids: CASSPRPGPSYEQYF.

This clone has a handful of counts. The chain combines TRBV2 with TRBJ2-1; D may be TRBD1 (6 bases). Trimming took off 6 bases at V and 5 bases at J, with 11 bases between the two ends. The CDR3 is 13 residues long. Germline V gene data show CDR1 as SNHLY and CDR2 as FYNNEI. CDR3 nucleotide sequence: TGTGCCAGCAGGAAGACAGGAGACAATGAGCAGTTCTTC. This sequence encodes CASRKTGDNEQFF.

The genes are TRBV7-9 and TRBJ2-3; D not resolved. V was clipped by 0 bases and J by 1 base, with 8 bases between them. The CDR3 covers 15 residues. The germline V gene encodes CDR1 SEHNR and CDR2 FQNEAQ (reference sequence). The CDR3 DNA sequence: TGTGCCAGCAGCTTAGCACGGGTAGGCACAGATACGCAGTATTTT. This codes for CASSLARVGTDTQYF.

The rearrangement joins TRBV9 to TRBJ2-3; D might be TRBD1 or TRBD2, each matching 5 bases. The V gene's germline CDR1 is SGDLS and CDR2 YYNGEE. V lost 0 bases and J lost 0, with 23 bases in between. The CDR3 has 20 amino acids. DNA for the CDR3: TGTGCCAGCAGCGTAGATCCCCCGAGGGCAGGGTCCTCAAGCACAGATACGCAGTATTTT. Protein: CASSVDPPRAGSSSTDTQYF.

The CDR3 loop is CASSLTLNTEAFF. The CDR3 DNA reads as TGCGCCAGCAGCTTGACCTTGAACACTGAAGCTTTCTTT. J is TRBJ1-1 and V is TRBV5-1; no reliable D call. V lost 1 base, J lost 0 bases, and 4 bases lay in between. CDR3 size: 13 residues. Germline assignment: CDR1 SGHRS and CDR2 YFSETQ.

The rearrangement joins TRBV5-1 to TRBJ2-3; D is unclear. The V and J ends lost 0 bases and 0 bases respectively, with 11 bases between them. The CDR3 is 16 residues long. Germline-derived CDR1 and CDR2 are SGHRS and YFSETQ. CDR3 sequence reads: CASSLVAVSSTDTQYF. CDR3 in DNA: TGCGCCAGCAGCTTGGTGGCAGTGTCTAGCACAGATACGCAGTATTTT.

The genes are TRBV5-6 and TRBJ1-1; 7 bases are a match to TRBD1. After removal of 3 bases from V and 7 bases from J, the junction contained 6 bases not matched to a gene. Per germline, CDR1 SGHDT and CDR2 YYEEEE. The CDR3 is made up of 13 amino acids. The CDR3 spells CASSSLDRVEAFF. CDR3 nucleotide sequence: TGTGCCAGCAGCTCCCTCGACAGGGTTGAAGCTTTCTTT.